This T cell receptor (beta chain) was sequenced during a study of response to subunit inactivated influenza vaccine. Study-wide findings and caveats: The study's authors posited that every seasonal influenza vaccination enlists few new T cells.

TCRdb ran MiXCR on the RT-PCR reads and lists one entry per CDR3 protein. The sample includes about 520,000 distinct CDR3 sequences, roughly 23% seen only once; the top ten take 1.5% to 2%. CDR1 SGHRS and CDR2 YFSETQ come from the germline V gene. This CDR3 is built from 15 residues. Between the trimmed V and J ends, which lost 1 base and 4 bases, there was a span of 14 bases. As for this clonotype: Its antigen is not identified.

The rearrangement joins TRBV5-1 to TRBJ1-2; no reliable D call. This sequence originates from a man aged 45-65 years who received an inactivated influenza vaccine. Sample: CD4+ T cells sorted from PBMCs, taken about 5 days after vaccination. CDR3 bases: TGCGCCAGCAGCTTGCCCGGGGAACACCTCTATGGCTACACCTTC. This encodes CASSLPGEHLYGYTF.